What follows describes a single T cell receptor (beta chain). V was shortened by 0 bases and J by 4 bases, with 7 bases between the two germline ends. CDR1 and CDR2 (germline): KGHSH, LQKENI. This CDR3 is built from 14 residues. This entry comes from a study of glioma-infiltrating T cells. Using RNA template, CDR3s of TCR alpha and beta were amplified with iRepertoire arm-PCR. TCRdb recomputed calls from the multiplex PCR reads with MiXCR, one row per CDR3 protein. The profile shows more than 350,000 distinct CDR3 sequences, about 40% of them singletons. This clonotype originated in a human donor with low-grade glioma or glioblastoma, undergoing nonglioma brain surgery, or in good health (not recorded which). The sequenced sample was glioma tissue, nonneoplastic brain tissue, or PBMCs (not recorded which). The chain links TRBV18 to TRBJ2-1, with D possibly being TRBD2 (6 bases). The CDR3 is CASSPPGRYNEQFF. CDR3 sequence (DNA): TGTGCCAGCTCACCACCAGGGAGGTACAATGAGCAGTTCTTC.